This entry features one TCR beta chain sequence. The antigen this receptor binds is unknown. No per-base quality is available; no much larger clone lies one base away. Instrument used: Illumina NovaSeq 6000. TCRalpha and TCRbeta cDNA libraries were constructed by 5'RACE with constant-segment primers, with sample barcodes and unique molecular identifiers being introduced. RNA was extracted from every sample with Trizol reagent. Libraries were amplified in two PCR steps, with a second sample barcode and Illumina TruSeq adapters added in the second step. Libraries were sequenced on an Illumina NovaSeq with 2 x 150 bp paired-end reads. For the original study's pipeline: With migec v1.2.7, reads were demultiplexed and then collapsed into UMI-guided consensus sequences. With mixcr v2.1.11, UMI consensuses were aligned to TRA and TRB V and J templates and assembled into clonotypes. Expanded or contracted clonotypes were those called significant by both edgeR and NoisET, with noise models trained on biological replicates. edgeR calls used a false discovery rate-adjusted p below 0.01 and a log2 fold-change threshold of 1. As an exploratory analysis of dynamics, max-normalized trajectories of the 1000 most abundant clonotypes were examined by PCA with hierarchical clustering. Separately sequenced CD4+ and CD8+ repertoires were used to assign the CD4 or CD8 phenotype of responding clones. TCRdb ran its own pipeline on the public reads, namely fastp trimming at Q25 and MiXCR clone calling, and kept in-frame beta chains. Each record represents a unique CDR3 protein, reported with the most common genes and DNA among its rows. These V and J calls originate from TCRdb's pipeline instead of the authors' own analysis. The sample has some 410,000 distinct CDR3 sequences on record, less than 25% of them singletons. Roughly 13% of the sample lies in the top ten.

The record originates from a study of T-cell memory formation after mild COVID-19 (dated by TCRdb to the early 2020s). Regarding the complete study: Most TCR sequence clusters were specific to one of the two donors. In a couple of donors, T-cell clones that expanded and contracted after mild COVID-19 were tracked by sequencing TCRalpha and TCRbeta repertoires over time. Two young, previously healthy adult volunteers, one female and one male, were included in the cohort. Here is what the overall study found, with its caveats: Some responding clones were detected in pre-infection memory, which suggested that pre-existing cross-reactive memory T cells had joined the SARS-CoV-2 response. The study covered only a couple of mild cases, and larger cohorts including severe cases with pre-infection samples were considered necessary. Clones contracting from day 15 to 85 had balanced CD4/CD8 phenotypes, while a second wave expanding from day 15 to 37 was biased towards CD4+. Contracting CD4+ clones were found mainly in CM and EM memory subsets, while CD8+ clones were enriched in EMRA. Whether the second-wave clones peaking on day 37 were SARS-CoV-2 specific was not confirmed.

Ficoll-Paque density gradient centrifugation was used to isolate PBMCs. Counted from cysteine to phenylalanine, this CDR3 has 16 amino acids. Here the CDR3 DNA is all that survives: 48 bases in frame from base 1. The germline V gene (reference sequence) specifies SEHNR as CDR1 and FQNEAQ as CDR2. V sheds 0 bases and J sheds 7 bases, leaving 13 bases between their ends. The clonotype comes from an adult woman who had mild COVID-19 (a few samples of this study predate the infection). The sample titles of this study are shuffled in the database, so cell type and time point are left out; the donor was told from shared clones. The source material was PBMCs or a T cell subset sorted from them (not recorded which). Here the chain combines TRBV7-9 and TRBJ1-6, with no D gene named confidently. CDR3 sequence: CASSLAYPGKNSPLHF. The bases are TGTGCCAGCAGCTTAGCGTACCCAGGAAAAAATTCACCCCTCCACTTT.